This TCR beta chain is from a study of blood T cell repertoires in COVID-19. Study-wide background: Specimens from acute and convalescent COVID-19 originated in the United States, Italy and Spain. T cells, B-cell-depleted T cells, or PBMCs provided the cDNA or gDNA that served as material.

Original analysis: The authors estimated nucleated cell counts from reference gene primer amplification. The data were produced by immunoSEQ multiplex PCR, yet TCRdb's version contains in-frame clones alone and is incomplete. The V and J calls and clone size were taken over from that table, and D and trimming were inferred from the DNA. The repertoire holds around 99,000 clones, with 79% as singletons. Sequences were obtained from peripheral blood. The clonotype comes from a woman over 75 with active or convalescent COVID-19.

The CDR3 is CASSTNSLQETQYF. The CDR3 DNA follows: TGTGCCAGTAGTACCAACAGCCTTCAAGAGACCCAGTACTTC. The J gene is TRBJ2-5, the V gene TRBV19; D is uncertain. CDR1 and CDR2 from the germline V gene are LNHDA and SQIVND (reference sequence). The V gene lost 4 bases and the J gene lost 2 bases, with 11 bases spanning the gap. The CDR3 is 14 amino acids.